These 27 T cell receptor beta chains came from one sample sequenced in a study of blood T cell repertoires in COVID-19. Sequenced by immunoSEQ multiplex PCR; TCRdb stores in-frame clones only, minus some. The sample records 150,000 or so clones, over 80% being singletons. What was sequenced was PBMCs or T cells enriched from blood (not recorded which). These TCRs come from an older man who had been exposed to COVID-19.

The CDR3 loop is CASSRRWVYNEQFF. In nucleotides, the CDR3 is TGCGCCAGCAGTCGCAGGTGGGTCTACAATGAGCAGTTCTTC. The chain links TRBV23-1 to TRBJ2-1; D gene ambiguous. TRBV23-1 is annotated as an ORF whose role is uncertain. Deletions cut 4 bases from V and 3 bases from J, with 10 bases between. There are 14 residues in the CDR3.

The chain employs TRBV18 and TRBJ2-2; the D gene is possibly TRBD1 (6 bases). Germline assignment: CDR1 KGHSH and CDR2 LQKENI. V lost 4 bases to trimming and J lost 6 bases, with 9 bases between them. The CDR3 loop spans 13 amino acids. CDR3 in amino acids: CASSLQGPGELFF. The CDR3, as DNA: TGTGCCAGCTCACTACAGGGTCCCGGGGAGCTGTTTTTT.

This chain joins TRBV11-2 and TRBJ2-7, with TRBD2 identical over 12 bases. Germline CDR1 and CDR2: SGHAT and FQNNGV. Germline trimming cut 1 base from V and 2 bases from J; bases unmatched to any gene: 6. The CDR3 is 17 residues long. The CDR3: CASSLVPGLAGAYEQYF. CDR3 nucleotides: TGTGCCAGCAGCTTAGTCCCGGGACTAGCGGGCGCCTACGAGCAGTACTTC.

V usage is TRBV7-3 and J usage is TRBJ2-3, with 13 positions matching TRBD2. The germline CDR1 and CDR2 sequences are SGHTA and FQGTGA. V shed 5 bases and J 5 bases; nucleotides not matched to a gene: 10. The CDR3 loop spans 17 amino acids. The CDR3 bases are TGTGCCAGCAGCCCGAACCGACTAGCGGGGGGAGGAGATACGCAGTATTTT. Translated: CASSPNRLAGGGDTQYF.

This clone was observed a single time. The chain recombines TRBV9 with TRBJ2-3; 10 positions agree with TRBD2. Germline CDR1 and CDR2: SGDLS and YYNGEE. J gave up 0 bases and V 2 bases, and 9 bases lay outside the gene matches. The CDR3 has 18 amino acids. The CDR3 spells CASSVLASGGPSTDTQYF. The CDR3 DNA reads TGTGCCAGCAGCGTTTTGGCTAGCGGGGGTCCCAGCACAGATACGCAGTATTTT. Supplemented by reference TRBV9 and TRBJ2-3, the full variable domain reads DSGVTQTPKHLITATGQRVTLRCSPRSGDLSVYWYQQSLDQGLQFLIQYYNGEERAKGNILERFSAQQFPDLHSELNLSSLELGDSALYFCASSVLASGGPSTDTQYFGPGTRLTVL.

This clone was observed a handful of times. The CDR3 region is CATSDWAGSSYEQYF. In DNA, the CDR3 is TGTGCCACCAGTGATTGGGCGGGAAGCTCCTACGAGCAGTACTTC. The chain has TRBV24-1 and TRBJ2-7; a possible D gene is TRBD2 (6 bases). Trimming took 2 bases from V and 0 from J, leaving 10 bases between them. The CDR3 contains 15 residues. The germline V gene encodes CDR1 KGHDR and CDR2 SFDVKD.

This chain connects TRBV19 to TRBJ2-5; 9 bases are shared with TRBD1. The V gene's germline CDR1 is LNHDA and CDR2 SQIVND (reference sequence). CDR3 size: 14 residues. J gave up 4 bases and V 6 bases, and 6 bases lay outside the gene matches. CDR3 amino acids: CASSDRGSRETQYF. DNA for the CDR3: TGTGCCAGTAGCGACAGGGGGTCGCGAGAGACCCAGTACTTC.

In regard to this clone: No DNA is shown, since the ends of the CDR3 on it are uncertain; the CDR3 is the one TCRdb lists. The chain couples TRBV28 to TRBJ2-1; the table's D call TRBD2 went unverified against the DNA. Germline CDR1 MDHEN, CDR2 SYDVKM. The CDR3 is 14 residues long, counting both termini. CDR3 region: CASSLWGSGASRFF.

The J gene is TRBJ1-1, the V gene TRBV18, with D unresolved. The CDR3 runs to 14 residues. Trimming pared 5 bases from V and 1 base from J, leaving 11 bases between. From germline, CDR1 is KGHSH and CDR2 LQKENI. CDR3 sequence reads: CASSSQESNTEAFF. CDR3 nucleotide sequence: TGTGCCAGCTCATCTCAAGAGTCGAACACTGAAGCTTTCTTT.

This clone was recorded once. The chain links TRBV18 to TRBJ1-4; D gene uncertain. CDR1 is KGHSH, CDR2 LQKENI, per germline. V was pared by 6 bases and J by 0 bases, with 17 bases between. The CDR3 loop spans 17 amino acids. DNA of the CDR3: TGTGCCAGCTCTGAGTTTAGAACGGGATCAACTAATGAAAAACTGTTTTTT. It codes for CASSEFRTGSTNEKLFF.

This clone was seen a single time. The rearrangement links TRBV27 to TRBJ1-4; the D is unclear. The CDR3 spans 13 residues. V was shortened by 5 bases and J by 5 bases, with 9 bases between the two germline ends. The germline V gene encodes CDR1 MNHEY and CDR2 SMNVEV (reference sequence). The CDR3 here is CASSPFENEKLFF. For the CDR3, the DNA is TGTGCCAGCAGTCCTTTCGAGAATGAAAAACTGTTTTTT.

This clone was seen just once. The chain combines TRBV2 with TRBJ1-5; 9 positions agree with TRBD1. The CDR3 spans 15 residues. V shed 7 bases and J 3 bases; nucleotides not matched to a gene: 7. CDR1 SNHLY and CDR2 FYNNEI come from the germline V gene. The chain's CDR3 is CASTRDRGYNQPQHF. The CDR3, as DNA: TGTGCCAGCACTCGAGACAGGGGGTACAATCAGCCCCAGCATTTT.

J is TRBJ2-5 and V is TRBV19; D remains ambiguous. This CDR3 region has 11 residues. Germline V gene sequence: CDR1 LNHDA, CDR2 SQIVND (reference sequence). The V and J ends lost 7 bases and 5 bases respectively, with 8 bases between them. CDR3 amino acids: CASTTGETQYF. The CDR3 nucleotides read TGTGCCAGTACCACCGGGGAGACCCAGTACTTC.

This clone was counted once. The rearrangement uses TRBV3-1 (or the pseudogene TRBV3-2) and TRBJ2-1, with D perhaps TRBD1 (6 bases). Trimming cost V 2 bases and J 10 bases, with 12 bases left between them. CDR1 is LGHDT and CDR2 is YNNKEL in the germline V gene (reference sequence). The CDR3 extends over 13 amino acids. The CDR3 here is CASSQLQGSEQFF. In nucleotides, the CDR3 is TGTGCCAGCAGCCAATTACAGGGATCCGAGCAGTTCTTC.

Here the CDR3 DNA reads TGTGCCACCAGTGTCCTTTGGGCAGGGGAGAGGGAAGGCTCTGGGGCCAACGTCCTGACTTTC. This translates into CATSVLWAGEREGSGANVLTF. The V and J genes are TRBV24-1 and TRBJ2-6; D is possibly TRBD1 (6 bases). The CDR3 is 21 amino acids. Germline lookup yields CDR1 KGHDR and CDR2 SFDVKD. Trimming removed 5 bases from V and 0 bases from J, with 25 bases in between.

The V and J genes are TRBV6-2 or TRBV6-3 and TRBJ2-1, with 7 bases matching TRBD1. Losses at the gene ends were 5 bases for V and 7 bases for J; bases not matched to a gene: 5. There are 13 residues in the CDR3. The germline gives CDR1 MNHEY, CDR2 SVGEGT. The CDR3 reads CASSIGTANEQFF. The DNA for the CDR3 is TGTGCCAGCAGTATCGGGACAGCAAATGAGCAGTTCTTC.

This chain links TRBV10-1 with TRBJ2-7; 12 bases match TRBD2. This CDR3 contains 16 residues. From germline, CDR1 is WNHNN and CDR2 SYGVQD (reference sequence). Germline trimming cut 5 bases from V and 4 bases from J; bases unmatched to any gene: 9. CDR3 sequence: CASSKPSGGASYEQYF. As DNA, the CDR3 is TGCGCCAGCAGTAAACCTAGCGGGGGGGCCTCGTACGAGCAGTACTTC.

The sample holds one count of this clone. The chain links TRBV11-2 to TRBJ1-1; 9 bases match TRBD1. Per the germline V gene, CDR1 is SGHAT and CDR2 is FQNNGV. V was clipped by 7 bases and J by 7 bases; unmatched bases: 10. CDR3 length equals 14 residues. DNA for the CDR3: TGTGCCAGCACCATTGGGACAGGGATGGGTGAAGCTTTCTTT. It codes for CASTIGTGMGEAFF.

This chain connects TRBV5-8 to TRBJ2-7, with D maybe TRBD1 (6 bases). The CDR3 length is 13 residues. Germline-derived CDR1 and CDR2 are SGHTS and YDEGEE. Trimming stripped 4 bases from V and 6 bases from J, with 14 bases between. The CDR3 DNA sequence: TGTGCCAGCAGCGTTTCAGGGGAGCGCGAGCAGTACTTC. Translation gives CASSVSGEREQYF.

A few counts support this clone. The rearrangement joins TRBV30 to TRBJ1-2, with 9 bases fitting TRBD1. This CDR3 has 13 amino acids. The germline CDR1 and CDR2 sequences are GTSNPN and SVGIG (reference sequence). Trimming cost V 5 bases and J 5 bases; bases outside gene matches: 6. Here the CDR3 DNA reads TGTGCCTGGCAAGGACAGGGGATATATGGCTACACCTTC. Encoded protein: CAWQGQGIYGYTF.

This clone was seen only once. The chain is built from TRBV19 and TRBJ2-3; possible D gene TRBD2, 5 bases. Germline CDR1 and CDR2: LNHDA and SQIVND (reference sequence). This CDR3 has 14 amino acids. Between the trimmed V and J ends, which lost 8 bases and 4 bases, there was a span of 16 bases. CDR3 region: CASDGGSLADTQYF. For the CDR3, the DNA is TGTGCCAGTGACGGTGGGAGCCTGGCAGATACGCAGTATTTT.

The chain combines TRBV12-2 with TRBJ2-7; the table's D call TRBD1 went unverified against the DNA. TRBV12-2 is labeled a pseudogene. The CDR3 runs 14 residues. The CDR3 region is CASRLEGTAYEQYF. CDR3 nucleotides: TGTGCAAGTCGCTTAGAGGGGACAGCCTACGAGCAGTACTTC.

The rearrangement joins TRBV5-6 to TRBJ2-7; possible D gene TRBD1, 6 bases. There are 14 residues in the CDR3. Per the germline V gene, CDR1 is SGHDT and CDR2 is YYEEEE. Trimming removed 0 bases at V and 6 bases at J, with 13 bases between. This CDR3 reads CASSLGTGGSEQYF. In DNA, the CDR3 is TGTGCCAGCAGCTTGGGGACTGGGGGCTCCGAGCAGTACTTC.

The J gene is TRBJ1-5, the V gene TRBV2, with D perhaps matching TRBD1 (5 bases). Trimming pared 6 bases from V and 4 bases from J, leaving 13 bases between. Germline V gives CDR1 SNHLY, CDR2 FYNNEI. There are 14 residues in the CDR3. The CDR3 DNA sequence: TGTGCCAGCAGGGAGGGGACGGTTAATCAGCCCCAGCATTTT. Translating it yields CASREGTVNQPQHF.

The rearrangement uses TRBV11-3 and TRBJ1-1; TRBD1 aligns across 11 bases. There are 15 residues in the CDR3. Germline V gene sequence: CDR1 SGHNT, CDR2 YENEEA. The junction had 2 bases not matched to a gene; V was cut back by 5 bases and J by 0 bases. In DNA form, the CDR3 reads TGTGCCAGCAGCGGACAGGGGGCGCTGAACACTGAAGCTTTCTTT. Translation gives CASSGQGALNTEAFF.

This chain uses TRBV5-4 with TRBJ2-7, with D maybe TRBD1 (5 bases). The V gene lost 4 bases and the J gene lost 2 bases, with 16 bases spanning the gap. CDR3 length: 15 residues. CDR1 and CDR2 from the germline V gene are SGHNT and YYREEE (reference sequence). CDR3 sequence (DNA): TGTGCCAGCAGCAGGGGCAGGGATCGACCCTACGAGCAGTACTTC. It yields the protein CASSRGRDRPYEQYF.

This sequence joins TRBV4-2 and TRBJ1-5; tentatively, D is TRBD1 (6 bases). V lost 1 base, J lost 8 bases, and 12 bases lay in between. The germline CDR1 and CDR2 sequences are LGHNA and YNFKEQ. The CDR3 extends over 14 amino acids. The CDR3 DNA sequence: TGTGCCAGCAGCCAAGTATCGGCAGGGGAGCCCCAGCATTTT. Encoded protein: CASSQVSAGEPQHF.